This T cell receptor (beta chain) was captured in a study of cytomegalovirus exposure and HLA in healthy donors. V lost 3 bases, J lost 2 bases, and 17 bases lay in between. Looked up from germline, CDR1 is SGDLS and CDR2 is YYNGEE. The CDR3 contains 16 residues. The PCR was carried out with 60 Vbeta primers and 13 Jbeta primers. Produced via immunoSEQ multiplex PCR; TCRdb's table is partial and in-frame only. The table has approximately 200,000 clones, roughly 80% seen once; the top ten hold 0.2% to 0.25%. The J gene is TRBJ2-5, the V gene TRBV9; D ambiguous. The sequencing sample was made of PBMCs. This sequence originates from a girl under 10 years old in good health and CMV-seronegative. The CDR3 loop is CASSASRDLFQETQYF. The CDR3 DNA reads TGTGCCAGCAGCGCCTCCAGAGACTTGTTTCAAGAGACCCAGTACTTC.